A single sample is the source of the 11 T cell receptor beta chains below, sequenced in a study of response to subunit inactivated influenza vaccine. MiXCR was run by TCRdb on the RT-PCR reads, yielding one entry per CDR3 protein. The repertoire holds about 800,000 distinct CDR3 sequences, with over 20% as singletons. This specimen consisted of PBMCs from blood, obtained approximately 5 days after vaccination. The origin of the receptors is a man aged 50-60 years who received an inactivated influenza vaccine.

This clonotype turned up a few times. This chain uses TRBV3-1 with TRBJ1-3; D is uncertain. This CDR3 has 15 residues. Germline loops: CDR1 LGHDT, CDR2 YNNKEL (reference sequence). Trimming removed 0 bases at V and 5 bases at J, with 11 bases between. Written as DNA, the CDR3 is TGTGCCAGCAGCCAAGATCCTGGCTCGAGAAACACCATATATTTT. Its translation: CASSQDPGSRNTIYF.

The genes are TRBV7-9 and TRBJ1-4, with D unresolved. The CDR3 sequence is 15 residues long. V was cut by 2 bases and J by 6 bases, with 13 bases left in between. CDR1 is SEHNR and CDR2 is FQNEAQ in the germline V gene (reference sequence). CDR3 sequence reads: CASSLWQLRDEKLFF. In DNA form, the CDR3 reads TGTGCCAGCAGCTTATGGCAGCTTCGGGATGAAAAACTGTTTTTT.

In its sample, this clonotype was seen a few times. The chain employs TRBV19 and TRBJ1-6, with unresolved D. This CDR3 spans 11 amino acids. Trimming took 4 bases from V and 5 from J, leaving 0 bases between them. The germline gives CDR1 LNHDA, CDR2 SQIVND (reference sequence). The CDR3: CASSNNSPLHF. CDR3 nucleotides: TGTGCCAGTAGTAATAATTCACCCCTCCACTTT.

J is TRBJ2-7 and V is TRBV19, with TRBD2 matching 9 bases. Germline lookup yields CDR1 LNHDA and CDR2 SQIVND (reference sequence). J gave up 1 base and V 4 bases, and 5 bases lay outside the gene matches. The CDR3 is made up of 15 amino acids. The CDR3 spells CASSKRLAASYEQYF. Written as DNA, the CDR3 is TGTGCCAGTAGTAAACGACTAGCGGCGTCCTACGAGCAGTACTTC.

V and J are TRBV12-3 or TRBV12-4 and TRBJ2-3; no firm D call. The V and J ends lost 3 bases and 2 bases respectively, with 12 bases between them. The CDR3 sequence is 15 residues long. CDR3 protein: CASSFREENTDTQYF. CDR3 nucleotide sequence: TGTGCCAGCAGTTTTCGCGAGGAGAACACAGATACGCAGTATTTT.

This clonotype was seen many times. V and J are TRBV7-9 and TRBJ1-5, with 7 bases lining up with TRBD1. The CDR3 has 13 residues. V shed 4 bases and J 4 bases; nucleotides not matched to a gene: 1. The germline CDR1 and CDR2 sequences are SEHNR and FQNEAQ (reference sequence). CDR3 in amino acids: CASSWDSNQPQHF. DNA of the CDR3: TGTGCCAGCAGCTGGGACAGTAATCAGCCCCAGCATTTT. The full variable domain, completed using reference TRBV7-9 and TRBJ1-5, is DTGVSQNPRHKITKRGQNVTFRCDPISEHNRLYWYRQTLGQGPEFLTYFQNEAQLEKSRLLSDRFSAERPKGSFSTLEIQRTEQGDSAMYLCASSWDSNQPQHFGDGTRLSIL.

The chain joins TRBV7-2 to TRBJ2-5; 12 nucleotides match TRBD2. The germline gives CDR1 SGHTA, CDR2 FQGNSA. J lost 1 base, V lost 2 bases, and 2 bases had no gene match. CDR3 length equals 16 residues. The CDR3 region is CASSLLTSGGQETQYF. The DNA for the CDR3 is TGTGCCAGCAGCTTATTGACTAGCGGGGGCCAAGAGACCCAGTACTTC.

The rearrangement uses TRBV12-3 or TRBV12-4 and TRBJ1-2; D may be TRBD1 (5 bases). The V end was cut by 6 bases, the J end by 8 bases, with 13 bases between. CDR3 size: 12 residues. This CDR3 is CASRRGGVGYTF. Here the CDR3 DNA reads TGTGCCAGCAGACGGGGGGGGGTCGGCTACACCTTC.

This clonotype has only a few counts. The chain carries TRBV6-2 or TRBV6-3 and TRBJ2-6; no clear D. Germline V lookup: CDR1 MNHEY, CDR2 SVGEGT. The CDR3 contains 19 residues. The germline V and J ends were trimmed by 3 bases and 0 bases, with 18 bases remaining between them. CDR3: CASSYPLRHQSSGANVLTF. The CDR3 nucleotides read TGTGCCAGCAGTTATCCTCTCCGACATCAAAGCTCTGGGGCCAACGTCCTGACTTTC.

The chain couples TRBV5-1 to TRBJ1-6, with D possibly TRBD1 on 6 matching bases. Germline V gene data show CDR1 as SGHRS and CDR2 as YFSETQ. Trimming cost V 1 base and J 13 bases, with 18 bases left between them. The CDR3 length is 15 residues. The CDR3: CASSLRETGLGPLHF. CDR3 sequence (DNA): TGCGCCAGCAGCTTGAGGGAGACAGGTCTGGGGCCCCTCCACTTT.

This clonotype was recorded a few times. The rearrangement joins TRBV12-3 or TRBV12-4 to TRBJ2-1; 12 bases match TRBD2. This CDR3 is built from 15 residues. The ends lost 4 bases at V and 9 bases at J; junction bases unmatched: 7. CDR3 DNA: TGTGCCAGCAGTTGGCTAGCGGGGGGGTTCATTGAGCAGTTCTTC. It specifies CASSWLAGGFIEQFF.